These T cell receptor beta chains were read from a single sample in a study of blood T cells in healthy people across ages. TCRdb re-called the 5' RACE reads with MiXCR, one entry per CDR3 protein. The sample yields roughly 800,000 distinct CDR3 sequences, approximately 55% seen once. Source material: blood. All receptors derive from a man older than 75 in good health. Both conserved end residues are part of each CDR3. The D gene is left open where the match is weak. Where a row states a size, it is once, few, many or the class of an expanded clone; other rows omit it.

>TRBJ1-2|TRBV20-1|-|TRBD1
TGCAGTGCTAGAGAATCTAGGGGGCAGAACTATGGCTACACCTTC
CSARESRGQNYGYTF
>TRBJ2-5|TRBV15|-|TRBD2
TGTGCCACCAGCGGACTAGCGGCCCAAGAGACCCAGTACTTC
CATSGLAAQETQYF
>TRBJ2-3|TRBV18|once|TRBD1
TGTGCCAGCTCACGGGACAGGGGGCGAGATACGCAGTATTTT
CASSRDRGRDTQYF
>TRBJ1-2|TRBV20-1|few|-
TGCAGTACCAGAGGTGCCTATGGCTACACCTTC
CSTRGAYGYTF
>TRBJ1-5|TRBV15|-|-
TGTGCCACCAGCAGAGAGCATGGTCATCAGCCCCAGCATTTT
CATSREHGHQPQHF
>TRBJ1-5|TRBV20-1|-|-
TGCAGTGCTAGTCACAGCTACAATCAGCCCCAGCATTTT
CSASHSYNQPQHF
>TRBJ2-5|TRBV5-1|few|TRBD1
TGCGCCAGCAGCTCAAGCTCCGGGACAGTGAAGGAGACCCAGTACTTC
CASSSSSGTVKETQYF
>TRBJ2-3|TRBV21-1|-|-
TGTGCCAGCAGCAAAGTCGGGGCCCTCTTACCAGCGGGAGCACGGCACAGATACGCGTATTTT
CASSKVGALLPAGARHRYAYF
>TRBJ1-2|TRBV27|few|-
TGTGCCAGCAGTTCGACACGGACGGCTAACTATGGCTACACCTTC
CASSSTRTANYGYTF
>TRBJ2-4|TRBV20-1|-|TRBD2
TGCAGTGCTAGAGTAACTAGCGGGAGCCCCTCGTACTTC
CSARVTSGSPSYF
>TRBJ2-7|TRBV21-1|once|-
TGTGCCAGCAGCGAAGACGGGACAGGGGTCTCCTACGAGCAGTACTTC
CASSEDGTGVSYEQYF
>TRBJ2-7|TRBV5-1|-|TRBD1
TGCGCCAGCAGCTGGGGCGGAGGGACAGGGGTGAACGAGCAGTACTTC
CASSWGGGTGVNEQYF
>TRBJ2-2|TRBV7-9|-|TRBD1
TGTGCCAGCAGCACAGACAGGGTACCCGGGGAGCTGTTTTTT
CASSTDRVPGELFF
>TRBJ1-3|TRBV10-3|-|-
TGTGCCATCAGTGAGAGGGAAACAGAGGGAAACACCATATATTTT
CAISERETEGNTIYF
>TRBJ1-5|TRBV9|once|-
TGTGCCAGCAAACTCCGGGGAAGGCATGGGAATCAGCCCCAGCATTTT
CASKLRGRHGNQPQHF
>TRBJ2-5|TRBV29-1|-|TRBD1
TGCAGCGTCCAACAAGACAGGGGAGGCTACGGGCAGTACTTC
CSVQQDRGGYGQYF
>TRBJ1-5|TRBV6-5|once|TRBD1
TGTGCCAGCAGTCTAAGGACAGGGGGCCAGCCCCAGCATTTT
CASSLRTGGQPQHF
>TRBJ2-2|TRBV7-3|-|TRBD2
TGTGCCAGCAGCCCTCAGGGACTAGCCGGCGGGGAGCTGTTTTTT
CASSPQGLAGGELFF
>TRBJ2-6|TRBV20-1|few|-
TGCAGTGCTAGCCCTCGGGGGGCGTCTGGGGCCAACGTCCTGACTTTC
CSASPRGASGANVLTF
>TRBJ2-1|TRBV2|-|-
TGTGCCAGCAGCAAACAGGGAATCAGCTCCTACAATGAGCAGTTCTTC
CASSKQGISSYNEQFF
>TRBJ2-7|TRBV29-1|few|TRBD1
TGCAGCCTTCTGCCGGGACAGGGTAATAATGAGCAGTACTTC
CSLLPGQGNNEQYF
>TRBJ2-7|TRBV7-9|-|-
TGTGCCAGCGGATACAGGGATCCCTTGTACGAGCAGTACTTC
CASGYRDPLYEQYF
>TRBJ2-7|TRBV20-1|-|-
TGCAGTGCTAGATGGGGGCCGGGGTCGGTGGGAGAGCAGTACTTC
CSARWGPGSVGEQYF
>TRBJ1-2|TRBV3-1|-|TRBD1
TGTGCCAGCAGCCAAGGACAGGGAAGTGGCTACACCTTC
CASSQGQGSGYTF
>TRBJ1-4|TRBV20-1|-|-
TGCAGTGCTAGAGATCCCTCCAGGGAGGAAACTAATGAAAAACTGTTTTTT
CSARDPSREETNEKLFF
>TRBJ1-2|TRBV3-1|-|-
TGTGCCAGCAGCCCGGCACTGGGCGGCTACACCTTC
CASSPALGGYTF
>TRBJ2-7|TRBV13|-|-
TGTGCCAGCAAAGGGCGAGGCAAGTCGAGCTCCTACGAGCAGTACTTC
CASKGRGKSSSYEQYF
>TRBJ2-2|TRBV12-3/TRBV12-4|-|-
TGTGCCAGCAGTTTAGCGGGGAGAGGGAAGTTGGACACCGGGGAGCTGTTTTTT
CASSLAGRGKLDTGELFF
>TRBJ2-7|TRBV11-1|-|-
TGTGCCAGCAGCTTCTATCCCGGGCTAGCTGGTTCCTACGAGCAGTACTTC
CASSFYPGLAGSYEQYF